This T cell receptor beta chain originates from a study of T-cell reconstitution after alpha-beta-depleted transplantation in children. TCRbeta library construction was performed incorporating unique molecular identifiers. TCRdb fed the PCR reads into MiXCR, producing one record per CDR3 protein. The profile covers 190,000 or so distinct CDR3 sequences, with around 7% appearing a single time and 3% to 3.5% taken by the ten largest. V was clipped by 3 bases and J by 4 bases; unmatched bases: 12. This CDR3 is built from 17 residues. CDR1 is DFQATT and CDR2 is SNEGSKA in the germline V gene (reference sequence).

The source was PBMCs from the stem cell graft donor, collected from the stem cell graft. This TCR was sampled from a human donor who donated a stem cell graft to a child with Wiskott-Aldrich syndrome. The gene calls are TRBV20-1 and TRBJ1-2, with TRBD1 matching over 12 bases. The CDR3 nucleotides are TGCAGTGCTAGCTCCGGGACAGGGGGCGAAAGACTCTATGGCTACACCTTC. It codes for CSASSGTGGERLYGYTF.